What follows is one T cell receptor beta chain and its context. Its antigen is as yet unknown. Each PCR replicate from the sorted subsets contained 200 to 250 ng DNA, which is some 32,000 T cell genomes. Only in-frame clones appear in the TCRdb table, and some are missing; sequencing was by immunoSEQ multiplex PCR. The table records 2 million to 2.5 million clones, approximately 95% of them present only once. The sample is drawn from a study of shared clonotypes between healthy human individuals. Study details: Donors had three CD4 naive, three CD4 memory, two CD8 naive and one CD8 memory plate apiece.

Trimming pared 9 bases from V and 6 bases from J, leaving 17 bases between. This CDR3 comprises 14 residues. Germline V gives CDR1 LNHNV, CDR2 YYDKDF (reference sequence). Study-wide results and caveats: Relative to clonotypes present in all four donors, those not shared had lower generation probabilities. Researchers found naive subsets generally carried larger estimated richness than memory subsets.

V usage is TRBV15 and J usage is TRBJ1-4; TRBD1 might be the D (6 bases). Material: naive CD4+ T cells from PBMCs. Subset indicated: CD45RA+ positively selected. The source is a man younger than 35 in good health. Some clones in this sample may be carry-over from other donors' samples. CDR3 bases: TGTGCCACGGGGGGCAGGGATCTTGATGAAAAACTGTTTTTT. It translates to CATGGRDLDEKLFF.